This paragraph covers one T cell receptor beta chain sequence. What it recognizes is unknown. CD4+ naive, central memory, regulatory and stem cell-like memory subsets were isolated by sorting on CD45RO/CCR7/CD25/CD127/CD95/CD27. All of the sorted populations showed purity greater than 95%. The record originates from a study of beta chain features in type 1 diabetes. Notes on the study in general: TCRB CDR3 length was moderately but significantly reduced in all four CD4+ subsets of Type 1 diabetes patients. In the patient group, naive, central memory and Treg TCRB repertoires seemed more alike than in the healthy donor group. The study found fewer insertions and more deletions at VDJ junctions in type 1 diabetes patients.

Expressed TCRB transcripts were sequenced, since all the RNA that had been isolated was reverse transcribed. The assay was immunoSEQ multiplex PCR, and TCRdb's table has in-frame clones only and misses some. Among over 650,000 clones listed, around an eighth were seen once. Germline V gives CDR1 MNHEY, CDR2 SVGAGI. The CDR3 has 16 residues. Losses at the gene ends were 2 bases for V and 7 bases for J; bases not matched to a gene: 8. The rearrangement joins TRBV6-5 to TRBJ2-1; 10 nucleotides match TRBD2. Sequenced: naive CD4+ T cells from blood. The sequence derives from a man between 18 and 35 years old with type 1 diabetes. CDR3 sequence: CASSYGSGRGRNEQFF. The CDR3, as DNA: TGTGCCAGCAGTTACGGGAGCGGGAGGGGACGGAATGAGCAGTTCTTC.